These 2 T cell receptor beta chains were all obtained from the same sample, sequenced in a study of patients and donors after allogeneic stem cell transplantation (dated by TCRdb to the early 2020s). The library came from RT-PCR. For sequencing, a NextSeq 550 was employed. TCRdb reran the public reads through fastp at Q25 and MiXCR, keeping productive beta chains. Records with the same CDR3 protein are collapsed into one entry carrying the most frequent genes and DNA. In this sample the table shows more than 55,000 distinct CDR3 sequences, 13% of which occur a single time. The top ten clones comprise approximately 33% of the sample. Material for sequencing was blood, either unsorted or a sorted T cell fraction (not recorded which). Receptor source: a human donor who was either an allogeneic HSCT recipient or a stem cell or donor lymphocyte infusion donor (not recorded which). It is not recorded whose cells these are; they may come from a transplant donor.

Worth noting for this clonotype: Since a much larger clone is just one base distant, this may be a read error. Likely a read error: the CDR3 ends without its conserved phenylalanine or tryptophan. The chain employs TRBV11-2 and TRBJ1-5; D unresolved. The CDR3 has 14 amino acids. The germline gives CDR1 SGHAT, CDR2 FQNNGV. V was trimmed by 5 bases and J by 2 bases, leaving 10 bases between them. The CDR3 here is CASSIVDGNQPQHL. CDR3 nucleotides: TGTGCCAGCAGCATAGTCGACGGCAATCAGCCCCAGCATTTA.

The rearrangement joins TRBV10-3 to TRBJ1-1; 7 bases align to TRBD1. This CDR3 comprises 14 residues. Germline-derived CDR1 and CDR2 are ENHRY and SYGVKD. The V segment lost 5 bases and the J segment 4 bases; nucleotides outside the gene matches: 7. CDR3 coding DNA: TGTGCCATCAGTTGGATGACAGGGATCACTGAAGCTTTCTTT. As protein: CAISWMTGITEAFF.